Listed here are 7 T cell receptor beta chains from one sample, sequenced in a study of CD8+CD57+ T cells in acquired aplastic anemia. Profiling of TCR beta VDJ combinations and CDR3 sequences used genomic DNA as template. TCRdb redid the calling of the reads with MiXCR, one entry per CDR3 protein. This table has just over 400,000 distinct CDR3 sequences, 60% to 80% appearing once. The specimen was sorted CD4+, CD8+, or CD8+CD57+ T cells (not recorded which) from PBMCs. The source is a human donor in good health, serving as a control.

This clonotype showed up many times. For the CDR3, the DNA is TGCGCCAGCAGCGCTACAGACGCCGGGGAGCTGTTTTTT. Its protein is CASSATDAGELFF. This sequence joins TRBV5-1 and TRBJ2-2; D unclear. Germline V lookup: CDR1 SGHRS, CDR2 YFSETQ. V was trimmed by 4 bases and J by 6 bases, leaving 10 bases between them. The CDR3 runs 13 residues.

This clonotype was detected many times. The chain uses TRBV2 and TRBJ2-3, with D perhaps matching TRBD2 (5 bases). Germline V gene data show CDR1 as SNHLY and CDR2 as FYNNEI. V was clipped by 6 bases and J by 0 bases, with 13 bases between them. This CDR3 is 15 amino acids long. CDR3 in amino acids: CASRVRSGSTDTQYF. The CDR3 coding sequence is TGTGCCAGCAGAGTCCGGTCGGGGAGCACAGATACGCAGTATTTT.

Details on this clonotype: Because it lacks the conserved phenylalanine or tryptophan at the end, this CDR3 is likely a read error. The DNA is omitted, as the CDR3 cannot be located on it reliably, and the CDR3 follows TCRdb's listing. The chain recombines TRBV20-1 with TRBJ1-1; the table calls TRBD1, which could not be checked here. Per the germline V gene, CDR1 is DFQATT and CDR2 is SNEGSKA (reference sequence). The length of the CDR3 is 11 amino acids, counting both ends. The CDR3: CSARVRGGDFL.

This clonotype appeared a single time. The chain recombines TRBV4-1 with TRBJ2-1; tentatively, D is TRBD1 or TRBD2 (7 bases each). There are 15 residues in the CDR3. CDR1 is MGHRA and CDR2 is YSYEKL in the germline V gene. V was trimmed by 5 bases and J by 6 bases, leaving 17 bases between them. In DNA, the CDR3 is TGCGCCAGCAGCATCCAGGGGGGAGGGACCAATGAGCAGTTCTTC. Translating it yields CASSIQGGGTNEQFF.

A word on this clonotype: A junction boundary mismatches the germline segment, possibly from a read error. The chain combines TRBV19 with TRBJ2-1; 11 bases map to TRBD1. Germline lookup yields CDR1 LNHDA and CDR2 SQIVND (reference sequence). The CDR3 spans 14 residues. CDR3 in DNA: TGTGCCAGTAGCGGGACAGGGGGGAATAATGGCCACACCTTC. It specifies CASSGTGGNNGHTF.

This clonotype was detected once. It is unclear where the CDR3 begins or ends on the DNA, so no DNA is shown, and the CDR3 is as TCRdb lists it. The chain joins TRBV29-1 to TRBJ2-6. The CDR3 numbers 21 amino acids, ends counted. CDR1 and CDR2 (germline): SQVTM, ANQGSEA. The CDR3 here is CSLVTLLCISVQCSGANVLTF.

The chain has TRBV29-1 and TRBJ2-7, with 8 bases aligning to TRBD1. The germline V gene encodes CDR1 SQVTM and CDR2 ANQGSEA. Unmatched junction bases numbered 8, after V lost 5 bases and J lost 5 bases. The length of the CDR3 is 13 residues. As DNA, the CDR3 is TGCAGCGTTAAGAAGACAGGGGTTGACGAGCAGTACTTC. This encodes CSVKKTGVDEQYF.